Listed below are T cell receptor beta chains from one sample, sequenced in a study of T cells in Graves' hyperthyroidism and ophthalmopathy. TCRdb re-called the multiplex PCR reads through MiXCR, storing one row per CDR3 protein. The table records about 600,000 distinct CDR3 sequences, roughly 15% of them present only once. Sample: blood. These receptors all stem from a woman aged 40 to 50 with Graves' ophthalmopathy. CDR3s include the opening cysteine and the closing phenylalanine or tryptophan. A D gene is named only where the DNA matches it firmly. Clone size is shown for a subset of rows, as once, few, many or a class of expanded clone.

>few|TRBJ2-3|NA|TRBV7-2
TGTGCCAGCAGCTTAGGTCGTTGGGATACGCAGTATTTT
CASSLGRWDTQYF
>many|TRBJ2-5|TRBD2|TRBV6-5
TGTGCCAGCAGTTACTCGACTAGCGGAAACCAAGAGACCCAGTACTTC
CASSYSTSGNQETQYF
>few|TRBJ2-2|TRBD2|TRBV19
TGTGCCAGTAGTATAGAAGGGGTAGCGGGGAACGCCGGGGAGCTGTTTTTT
CASSIEGVAGNAGELFF
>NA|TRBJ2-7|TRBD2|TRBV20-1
TGCAGTGCTAGACCCAAACGATTAGTTCCCGGGACTAGCGGGTCCTACGAGCAGTACTTC
CSARPKRLVPGTSGSYEQYF
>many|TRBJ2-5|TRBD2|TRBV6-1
TGTGCCAGCACCCTCCTAGCGGGAGGGACAAAAGAGTACTTC
CASTLLAGGTKEYF
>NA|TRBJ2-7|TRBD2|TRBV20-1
TGCAGTGCTAGGACGGGACTAGCGGGTCCCGAGCAGTACTTC
CSARTGLAGPEQYF
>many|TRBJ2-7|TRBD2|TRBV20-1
TGCAGTGCTGGGACTAGCGGGTACGAGCAGTACTTC
CSAGTSGYEQYF
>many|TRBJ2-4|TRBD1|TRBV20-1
TGCAGTGCTAAACAGACAGGGGGTTGGGGTCTATCCAAAAACATTCAGTACTTC
CSAKQTGGWGLSKNIQYF
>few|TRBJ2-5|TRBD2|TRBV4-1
TGCGCCAGCAGCCTAGCCGTTTTAGCGGGGGAGCAAGAGACCCAGTACTTC
CASSLAVLAGEQETQYF
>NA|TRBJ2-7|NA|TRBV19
TGTGCCAGTAGTATGTCCAGAGACTACGAGCAGTACTTC
CASSMSRDYEQYF
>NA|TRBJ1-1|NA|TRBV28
TGTGCCACCGGGACAACGAACACTGAAGCTTTCTTT
CATGTTNTEAFF
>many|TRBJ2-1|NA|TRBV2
TGTGCCAGCAGCCTCGGAAGCGTCAATGAGCAGTTCTTC
CASSLGSVNEQFF
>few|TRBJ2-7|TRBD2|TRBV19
TGTGCCAGCAGACTAGCGGGAGGGAATCCCTACGAGCAGTACTTC
CASRLAGGNPYEQYF
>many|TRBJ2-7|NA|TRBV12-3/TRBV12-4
TGTGCCAGCAGCCAGTCCTACGAGCAGTACTTC
CASSQSYEQYF
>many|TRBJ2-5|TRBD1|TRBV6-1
TGTGCCAGCACCGCAAGGACCAGGGTACAGGGGTTTACCATCGGGTACCAAGAGACCCAGTACTTC
CASTARTRVQGFTIGYQETQYF
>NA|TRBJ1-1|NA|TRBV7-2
TGTGCCAGCAGCTTAGTTTTCGGGGGTGGCACTGAAGCTTTCTTT
CASSLVFGGGTEAFF
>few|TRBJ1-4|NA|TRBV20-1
TGCAGTGCTATTGAAGGGGGTTGGGGCGAAAAACTGTTTTTT
CSAIEGGWGEKLFF
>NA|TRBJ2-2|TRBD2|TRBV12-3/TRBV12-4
TGTGCCAGCAGTTTAGGAATGGGGGGGACCGGGGAGCTGTTTTTT
CASSLGMGGTGELFF
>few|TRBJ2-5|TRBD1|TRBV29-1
TGCAGCGTTGGGGACAGGCGGGAGACCCAGTACTTC
CSVGDRRETQYF
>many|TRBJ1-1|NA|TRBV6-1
TGTGCCAGCAGTGGCCCATCATCAGGGCGACAAATGAACACTGAAGCTTTCTTT
CASSGPSSGRQMNTEAFF
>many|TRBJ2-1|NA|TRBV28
TGTGCCAGCAGTTCCTATCAGGACTTATACAATGAGCAGTTCTTC
CASSSYQDLYNEQFF
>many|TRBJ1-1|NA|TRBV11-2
TGTGCCAGCAGCTTTCATACGGGGGCGGGTACTGAAGCTTTCTTT
CASSFHTGAGTEAFF
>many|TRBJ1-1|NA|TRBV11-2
TGTGCCAGCAGCACATTCTGGGGGCGCTCGGACACTGAAGCTTTCTTT
CASSTFWGRSDTEAFF
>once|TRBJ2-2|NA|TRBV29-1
TGCAGCGTTGCTGGGAGCAACACCGGGGAGCTGTTTTTT
CSVAGSNTGELFF
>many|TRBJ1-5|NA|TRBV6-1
TGTGCCAGCACCGAGATTAGCAATCAGCCCCAGCATTTT
CASTEISNQPQHF
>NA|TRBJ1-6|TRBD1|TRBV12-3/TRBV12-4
TGTGCCAGCAGTTTAAGACAGGGAGACTCACCCCTCCACTTT
CASSLRQGDSPLHF
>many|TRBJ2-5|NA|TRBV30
TGTGCCTGGAGTGTAAGATATGCTAGGGGGGAGACCCAGTACTTC
CAWSVRYARGETQYF
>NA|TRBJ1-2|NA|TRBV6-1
TGTGCCAGCAGTGAAGGACAGCCTAACTATGGCTACACCTTC
CASSEGQPNYGYTF
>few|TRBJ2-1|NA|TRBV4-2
TGTGCCAGCAGCCAAGACGGGACAATTCAAAGATCCTACAATGAGCAGTTCTTC
CASSQDGTIQRSYNEQFF
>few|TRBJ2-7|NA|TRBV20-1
TGCAGTGCTACAGTAGCGGCTAGCTCCTACGAGCAGTACTTC
CSATVAASSYEQYF
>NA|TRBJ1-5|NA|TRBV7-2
TGTGCCAGCAGCCCCCAGGTTACCGGGAATGGGGGCAATCAGCCCCAGCATTTT
CASSPQVTGNGGNQPQHF
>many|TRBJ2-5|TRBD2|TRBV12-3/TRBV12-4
TGTGCCAGCAGTTTAGGCGGGGGAGACTTAGAGACCCAGTACTTC
CASSLGGGDLETQYF
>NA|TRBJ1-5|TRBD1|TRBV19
TGTGCCAGTAGTAGACTTGGGACAGGTGGATACCCTAGCAATCAGCCCCAGCATTTT
CASSRLGTGGYPSNQPQHF
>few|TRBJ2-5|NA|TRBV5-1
TGCGCCAGCAGCTGGACCGGGACACCAGAGACCCAGTACTTC
CASSWTGTPETQYF
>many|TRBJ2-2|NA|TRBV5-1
TGCGCCAGCAGCCTTACCCGACAGTCAGGGATCGGCACCGGGGAGCTGTTTTTT
CASSLTRQSGIGTGELFF
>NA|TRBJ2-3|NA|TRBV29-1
TGCAGCGTTGCGGGACTTCCCACAGATACGCAGTATTTT
CSVAGLPTDTQYF
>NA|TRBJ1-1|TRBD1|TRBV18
TGTGCCAGCTCACCCAGGGACAGGGGCGATTTAGGCACTGAAGCTTTCTTT
CASSPRDRGDLGTEAFF
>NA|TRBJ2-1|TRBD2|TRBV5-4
TGTGCCAGCAGCTTGGGTTTACCGGGGGAGGGTTACAATGAGCAGTTCTTC
CASSLGLPGEGYNEQFF
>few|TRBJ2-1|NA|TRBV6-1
TGTGCCAGCACCAGCCTCAATGAGCAGTTCTTC
CASTSLNEQFF
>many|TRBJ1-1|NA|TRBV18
TGTGCCAGCTCAACCAATAAGGAGAACACTGAAGCTTTCTTT
CASSTNKENTEAFF
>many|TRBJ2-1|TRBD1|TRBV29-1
TGCAGCGGGTCCGGGACAGTCTCCAATGAGCAGTTCTTC
CSGSGTVSNEQFF
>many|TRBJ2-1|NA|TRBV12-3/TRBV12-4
TGTGCCAGCAGTTTAGGGACAGATCCTCACAATGAGCAGTTCTTC
CASSLGTDPHNEQFF
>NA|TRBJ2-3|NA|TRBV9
TGTGCCAGCAGCGGTAAGGACTATTACACAGATACGCAGTATTTT
CASSGKDYYTDTQYF
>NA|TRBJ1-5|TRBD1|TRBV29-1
TGCAGCACGCGACAGGGGGATCAGCCCCAGCATTTT
CSTRQGDQPQHF
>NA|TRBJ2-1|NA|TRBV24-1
TGTGCCGTCTCAGATTCGAACGCATACAATGAGCAGTTCTTC
CAVSDSNAYNEQFF
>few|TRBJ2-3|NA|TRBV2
TGTGCCAGCAGTGAGCGGGGGCTCTCCGATACGCAGTATTTT
CASSERGLSDTQYF
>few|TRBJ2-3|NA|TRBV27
TGTGCCAGCAGGCAAGAAATCTGGGGGGACACAGATACGCAGTATTTT
CASRQEIWGDTDTQYF